What follows describes a single TCR beta chain. The target antigen is unknown. This entry belongs to a study of vaccination and CD4 T cells after COVID-19. The germline V and J ends were trimmed by 0 bases and 7 bases, with 19 bases remaining between them. The CDR3 has 16 amino acids. CDR1 and CDR2 from the germline V gene are SGHVS and FNYEAQ. Specified treatment: 10-day PBMC culture with coronavirus spike peptide pools or control peptides (ViraFEST assay). Oncomine TCR Beta short-read sequencing was applied to DNA from cultured CD4+ T cells. TCRdb used MiXCR to reprocess the PCR reads, holding one entry per CDR3 protein. The sample has about 20,000 distinct CDR3 sequences; around 50% are singletons.

This receptor was identified in a human donor who had recovered from COVID-19. The chain recombines TRBV7-6 with TRBJ2-7; maybe TRBD2 (5 bases). The sequenced material came from CD4+ T cells from blood, cultured in vitro. CDR3 sequence reads: CASSLAGAASPMEQYF. For the CDR3, the DNA is TGTGCCAGCAGCTTAGCTGGAGCGGCCTCCCCCATGGAGCAGTACTTC. Full variable domain (outside the CDR3, taken from reference TRBV7-6 and TRBJ2-7): GAGVSQSPRYKVTKRGQDVALRCDPISGHVSLYWYRQALGQGPEFLTYFNYEAQQDKSGLPNDRFSAERPEGSISTLTIQRTEQRDSAMYRCASSLAGAASPMEQYFGPGTRLTVT.